This T cell receptor (beta chain) was sequenced during a study of blood T cell repertoires in COVID-19. Across the study: Sample material is recorded as cDNA or gDNA derived from T cells, B-cell-depleted T cells, or PBMCs.

As handled by the study authors: By means of reference gene primer amplification, nucleated cell counts were estimated. Here immunoSEQ multiplex PCR was the method, and the copy in TCRdb shows in-frame clones only, minus some. Clonal size and the V and J genes are those of that table, whereas D and trimming came from the DNA. In the table there are some 56,000 clones, approximately 80% of which are singletons. V shed 5 bases, J shed 0 bases, and the junction held 11 bases outside the gene matches. The CDR3 sequence is 18 residues long. The germline V gene encodes CDR1 LNHDA and CDR2 SQIVND (reference sequence).

The origin of this receptor is a woman of 80 years or more with acute or convalescent COVID-19. This chain connects TRBV19 to TRBJ2-1; TRBD2 aligns across 9 bases. Sequencing used peripheral blood. The CDR3 spells CASSGDPRGGISYNEQFF. CDR3 nucleotides: TGTGCCAGTAGTGGAGACCCGCGGGGGGGTATCTCCTACAATGAGCAGTTCTTC.